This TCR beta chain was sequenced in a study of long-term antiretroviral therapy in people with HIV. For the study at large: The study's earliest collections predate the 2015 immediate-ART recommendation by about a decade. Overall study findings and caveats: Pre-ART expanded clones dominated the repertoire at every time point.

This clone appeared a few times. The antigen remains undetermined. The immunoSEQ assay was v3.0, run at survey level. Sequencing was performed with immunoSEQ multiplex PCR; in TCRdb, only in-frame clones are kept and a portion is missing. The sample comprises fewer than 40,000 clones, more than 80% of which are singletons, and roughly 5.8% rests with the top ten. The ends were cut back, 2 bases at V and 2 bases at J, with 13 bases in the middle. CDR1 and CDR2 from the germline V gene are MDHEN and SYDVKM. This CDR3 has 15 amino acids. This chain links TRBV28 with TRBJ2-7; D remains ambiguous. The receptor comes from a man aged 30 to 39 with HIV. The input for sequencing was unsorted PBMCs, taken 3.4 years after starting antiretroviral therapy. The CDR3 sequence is CASSLTRGETYEQYF. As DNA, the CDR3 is TGTGCCAGCAGTTTAACCCGCGGAGAAACCTACGAGCAGTACTTC.